This T cell receptor beta chain was captured in a study of blood T cell repertoires in COVID-19. The CDR3 is 14 amino acids. Trimming took 6 bases from V and 5 from J, leaving 14 bases between them. From germline, CDR1 is SGHVS and CDR2 FQNEAQ. Profiling relied on immunoSEQ multiplex PCR, and the TCRdb table lists in-frame clones only, not all of them. The sample comprises 200,000 to 250,000 clones, about 83% of which are singletons, and approximately 4.8% rests with the top ten. The source of this sequence is a woman between 45 and 65 years old who had been exposed to COVID-19. The sample taken for sequencing was PBMCs or T cells enriched from blood (not recorded which). The chain has TRBV7-8 and TRBJ2-1; TRBD1 might be the D (6 bases). The CDR3 DNA reads TGTGCCAGCAGACGTCGGGACACAGACAATGAGCAGTTCTTC. Residues: CASRRRDTDNEQFF.